A single sample gave rise to the 21 T cell receptor beta chains below, sequenced in a study of tissue T cells after allogeneic stem cell transplantation. Data came from immunoSEQ multiplex PCR; TCRdb stores just in-frame clones and leaves some out. The table has more than 20,000 clones, 72% seen once; the top ten hold approximately 0.72%. Material for sequencing was spleen. The receptors shown here come from a female BALB/c mouse in good health. For this strain, the MHC haplotype corresponds to H2-d.

On this clone: Gene labels here are mouse ones. The read comes to an end 1 residue before the CDR3 does, leaving the germline J gene to fill in the end. The gene calls are TRBV31 and TRBJ2-1; D is uncertain. V dropped 1 base and J dropped 2 bases, with 9 bases sitting between them. Per the germline V gene, CDR1 is GKSSPN and CDR2 is SITVG. This CDR3 region has 14 residues. The sequenced CDR3 bases are TGTGCCTGGAGTCCCCTGGCCTACTATGCTGAGCAGTTC. This gives the protein CAWSPLAYYAEQF. From start to end, the CDR3 is CAWSPLAYYAEQFF.

This clone was seen a handful of times. Germline and genes here are mouse. The read terminates 1 residue before the CDR3 end, so the remaining end is supplied by the germline J gene. The chain recombines TRBV13-1 with TRBJ1-2; 11 bases line up with TRBD1. This CDR3 comprises 15 residues. V dropped 2 bases and J dropped 2; count of bases not matched to a gene: 2. The germline V gene has CDR1 NSHNY and CDR2 SYGAGN. The CDR3 bases that were read are TGTGCCAGCAGTGAAAGGGACAGGGGGAACTCCGACTACACC. It codes for CASSERDRGNSDYT. The whole CDR3 sequence is CASSERDRGNSDYTF.

On this clone: Here the gene names and germline are mouse. Other DNA sequences in this specimen translate into the identical CDR3. CDR3 in amino acids: CASSDRGDTEVFF. CDR3 bases read: TGTGCCAGCAGTGACAGGGGGGACACAGAAGTCTTC. This chain links TRBV13-1 with TRBJ1-1, with 7 bases fitting TRBD1. The CDR3 end lies 1 residue beyond the end of the read and is filled in from the germline J gene. The junction had 1 base not matched to a gene; V was cut back by 2 bases and J by 3 bases. This CDR3 spans 13 amino acids. Germline CDR1 and CDR2: NSHNY and SYGAGN.

About this clone itself: Mouse gene names apply. The read stops 1 residue short of the end of the CDR3; the missing end is completed from the germline J gene. J is TRBJ1-6 and V is TRBV31, with TRBD1 as a possible D gene (5 bases). Being an ORF, TRBJ1-6 has a function that is uncertain. The CDR3 consists of 16 residues. CDR1 is GKSSPN, CDR2 SITVG, per germline. V lost 5 bases and J 0 bases, leaving 14 bases between the germline ends. The CDR3 bases that were read are TGTGCCTGGCGACAGCAAGAGAATTCCTATAATTCGCCCCTCTAC. Translated: CAWRQQENSYNSPLY. The entire CDR3 reads CAWRQQENSYNSPLYF.

In regard to this clone: The genes are named according to mouse. The sequenced fragment ends 1 residue before the CDR3 boundary, so the rest is inferred from the germline J gene. This chain joins TRBV13-1 and TRBJ1-4; TRBD1 is a possible D gene (6 bases). Deletions cut 2 bases from V and 0 bases from J, with 11 bases between. Germline CDR1 reads NSHNY; CDR2 reads SYGAGN. The CDR3 is 16 residues long. The DNA read from the CDR3 is TGTGCCAGCAGTGAGTGGGACACCCTTTCCAACGAAAGATTATTT. It encodes CASSEWDTLSNERLF. Given in full, the CDR3 is CASSEWDTLSNERLFF.

In this sample, this clone turned up a few times. Genes and germline come from the mouse. Sequencing ends 1 residue short of the CDR3 end; the germline J gene provides the rest. This chain joins TRBV1 and TRBJ2-7; tentative D call: TRBD1 (6 bases). The CDR3 runs to 12 residues. V lost 3 bases, J lost 7 bases, and 10 bases lay in between. CDR1 NSQYPW and CDR2 LRSPGD come from the germline V gene (reference sequence). CDR3 loop: CTCSATGREQYF. Incomplete CDR3 DNA: TGCACCTGCAGTGCCACAGGGAGGGAACAGTAC.

Comments on this clone: Gene names follow the mouse nomenclature. The read stops 1 residue short of the end of the CDR3; the missing end is completed from the germline J gene. V gene TRBV5 combines with J gene TRBJ2-3, with D possibly TRBD2 on 5 matching bases. V was shortened by 0 bases and J by 2 bases, with 9 bases between the two germline ends. CDR1 and CDR2 from the germline V gene are LGHNA and YNLKQL (reference sequence). The CDR3 loop spans 15 amino acids. The sequenced CDR3 bases are TGTGCCAGCAGCCAAGATGCTGGGTCTGCAGAAACGCTGTAT. It translates to CASSQDAGSAETLY. The whole CDR3 reads CASSQDAGSAETLYF.

Concerning this clone itself: Genes and germline come from the mouse. The CDR3 end lies 1 residue beyond the end of the read and is filled in from the germline J gene. The chain uses TRBV20 and TRBJ1-3; 7 nucleotides align to TRBD1. The CDR3 extends over 15 amino acids. The V and J ends lost 0 bases and 2 bases, in that order; junction bases with no gene match: 4. Germline CDR1 is GFQATS and CDR2 is STVNSAI. The DNA read from the CDR3 is TGTGGTGCTAGGGAGGAGGGGGCGGCTGGAAATACGCTCTAT. This translates into CGAREEGAAGNTLY. The entire CDR3 is CGAREEGAAGNTLYF.

In this sample, this clone turned up once. Mouse germline and gene names are used. From the germline J gene comes the end of the CDR3, since the read stops 1 residue before it. The V gene is TRBV19, the J gene TRBJ1-5; D uncertain. The length of the CDR3 is 14 residues. CDR1 is FNHDT and CDR2 is SITEND in the germline V gene (reference sequence). The germline V and J ends were trimmed by 1 base and 5 bases, with 10 bases remaining between them. Incomplete CDR3 DNA: TGTGCCAGCAGTATAAGGGAGTGGGACCAGGCTCCGCTT. It is translated as CASSIREWDQAPL. The entire CDR3 protein reads CASSIREWDQAPLF.

The sample holds a few counts of this clone. The gene names here belong to mouse. The read terminates 1 residue ahead of where the CDR3 ends, so the germline J gene completes it. V is TRBV4 and J is TRBJ2-7, with 8 bases lining up with TRBD2. The CDR3 loop spans 11 amino acids. The ends lost 4 bases at V and 9 bases at J; junction bases unmatched: 2. The germline gives CDR1 LGHDT, CDR2 YNNKQL (reference sequence). CDR3 sequence reads: CASSFGLGQYF. CDR3 DNA, as far as it was read: TGTGCCAGCAGCTTTGGACTGGGACAGTAC.

In the case of this clone: Mouse names are used for the genes. The read ends 1 residue early relative to the CDR3; the germline J gene fills the gap. This rearrangement joins TRBV13-1 to TRBJ2-3; 9 bases align to TRBD2. Germline V gene lookup returns CDR1 NSHNY and CDR2 SYGAGN. Trimming removed 3 bases from V and 0 bases from J; junction bases left unmatched: 2. The CDR3 is 15 amino acids. The sequenced CDR3 bases are TGTGCCAGCAGTGGGGGACTGGGAAGTGCAGAAACGCTGTAT. Its protein product is CASSGGLGSAETLY. The CDR3 in its entirety is CASSGGLGSAETLYF.

With respect to this clone: The listed genes are named as in mouse. Read sequence stops 1 residue before the CDR3 end, and the germline J gene provides the missing end. The chain carries TRBV13-3 and TRBJ1-4; no definite D call. V gave up 0 bases and J gave up 0 bases, with 6 bases separating them. The CDR3 is 15 amino acids. Germline V gene data show CDR1 as NNHDY and CDR2 as SYVADS. CDR3 region: CASSDAPVSNERLFF. CDR3 DNA, as far as it was read: TGTGCCAGCAGTGATGCCCCAGTTTCCAACGAAAGATTATTT.

A remark on this clone: Genes and germline are mouse. Read coverage stops 1 residue before the CDR3 terminus; the germline J gene supplies the remainder. This chain joins TRBV17 and TRBJ2-1; 9 bases are shared with TRBD2. Per the germline V gene, CDR1 is MNHDT and CDR2 is YYDKIL. CDR3 length: 16 residues. Losses at the gene ends were 0 bases for V and 4 bases for J; bases not matched to a gene: 4. The CDR3: CASSRDMGGPYAEQFF. The sequenced CDR3 bases are TGTGCTAGCAGTAGAGATATGGGGGGGCCGTATGCTGAGCAGTTC.

Concerning this clone: The gene symbols are mouse symbols. The read finishes 1 residue shy of the CDR3 end, and the germline J gene is used to complete it. The gene calls are TRBV3 and TRBJ1-1; D is possibly TRBD1 (6 bases). From germline, CDR1 is SNHLY and CDR2 FYNGKV (reference sequence). Trimming cost V 5 bases and J 4 bases, with 14 bases left between them. This CDR3 region has 14 residues. The CDR3 bases that were read are TGTGCCAGCAGCGAGGAGGGGGGAAGCACAGAAGTCTTC. It yields the protein CASSEEGGSTEVF. The full-length CDR3 reads as CASSEEGGSTEVFF.

As concerns this clone: Gene and germline names: mouse. The CDR3 goes on 1 residue after the read ends, and that part is filled in from the germline J gene. V and J are TRBV13-2 and TRBJ2-7, with TRBD2 matching over 9 bases. CDR3 length: 15 residues. Unmatched junction bases numbered 2, after V lost 0 bases and J lost 1 base. Germline CDR1 NNHNN, CDR2 SYGAGS (reference sequence). The covered CDR3 bases are TGTGCCAGCGGTGATGCTGGACTGGGGTCCTATGAACAGTAC. It yields the protein CASGDAGLGSYEQY. The full CDR3 protein is CASGDAGLGSYEQYF.

Only a few counts were recorded for this clone. Germline and genes: mouse. The read ends 1 residue before the CDR3 terminus; that terminus is restored from the germline J gene. The rearrangement joins TRBV13-1 to TRBJ1-2, with D hard to call. This CDR3 is 12 amino acids long. CDR1 and CDR2 (germline): NSHNY, SYGAGN. V lost 0 bases and J lost 6, with 6 bases in between. Partial CDR3 DNA: TGTGCCAGCAGTGATGGGGGTGCCGACTACACC. The encoded protein is CASSDGGADYT. The CDR3 in its entirety is CASSDGGADYTF.

The table lists this clone with a few counts. Gene names follow the mouse nomenclature. The CDR3 extends 1 residue past the end of the read, so its final part is completed from the germline J gene. V gene TRBV29 combines with J gene TRBJ2-5; D is undetermined. The length of the CDR3 is 9 residues. V was trimmed by 2 bases and J by 11 bases, leaving 2 bases between them. Germline V lookup: CDR1 MSHET, CDR2 SYDVDS. The CDR3 is CASSLDQYF. The CDR3 bases that were read are TGTGCTAGCAGTTTAGACCAGTAC. Full variable domain (remainder filled in from reference TRBV29 and TRBJ2-5): DMKVTQMPRYLIKRMGENVLLECGQDMSHETMYWYRQDPGLGLQLIYISYDVDSNSEGDIPKGYRVSRKKREHFSLILDSAKTNQTSVYFCASSLDQYFGPGTRLLVL.

About this clone: Gene names are the mouse ones. The DNA ends 1 residue before the CDR3 does, and the rest of the CDR3 is filled in from the germline J gene. The chain carries TRBV13-1 and TRBJ1-5; no firm D call. The V gene's germline CDR1 is NSHNY and CDR2 SYGAGN. This CDR3 is built from 11 residues. V was clipped by 0 bases and J by 9 bases, with 4 bases between them. Partial CDR3 DNA: TGTGCCAGCAGTGATGAGGGGGCTCCGCTT. This sequence encodes CASSDEGAPL. In full, the CDR3 reads CASSDEGAPLF. The complete variable domain, with remaining parts taken from reference TRBV13-1 and TRBJ1-5, reads EAAVTQSPRNKVTVTGGNVTLSCRQTNSHNYMYWYRQDTGHGLRLIHYSYGAGNLRIGDVPDGYKATRTTQEDFFLLLELASPSQTSLYFCASSDEGAPLFGEGTRLSVL.

This clone was observed a handful of times. The genes are named according to mouse. The sequenced part of the CDR3 DNA is TGTGCCAGCGGTATAAGGGAACAGTAC. Amino acid sequence: CASGIREQY. The full CDR3 protein is CASGIREQYF. The chain uses TRBV13-2 and TRBJ2-7; D unresolved. The read finishes 1 residue shy of the CDR3 end, and the germline J gene is used to complete it. Germline-derived CDR1 and CDR2 are NNHNN and SYGAGS (reference sequence). This CDR3 region has 10 residues. The V and J ends lost 4 bases and 7 bases respectively, with 6 bases between them.

About this clone: Here the gene names and germline are mouse. The read finishes 1 residue shy of the CDR3 end, and the germline J gene is used to complete it. This chain uses TRBV13-1 with TRBJ2-3; D may be TRBD1 or TRBD2 (6 bases each). The CDR3 length is 15 residues. V was clipped by 0 bases and J by 0 bases, with 8 bases between them. In germline, CDR1 is NSHNY, CDR2 SYGAGN. The sequenced CDR3 bases are TGTGCCAGCAGTGATGTGGGGGCTAGTGCAGAAACGCTGTAT. Its translation: CASSDVGASAETLY. The whole CDR3 sequence is CASSDVGASAETLYF.

A single count supports this clone. The gene names given are mouse names. The CDR3 is cut off 1 residue early in the read; its end comes from the germline J gene. The V gene is TRBV13-2, the J gene TRBJ2-1; D gene unclear. The CDR3 has 10 amino acids. Trimming removed 5 bases from V and 6 bases from J, with 3 bases in between. Germline V gives CDR1 NNHNN, CDR2 SYGAGS (reference sequence). Here the CDR3 reads CASGTAEQFF. The covered CDR3 bases are TGTGCCAGCGGGACTGCTGAGCAGTTC.